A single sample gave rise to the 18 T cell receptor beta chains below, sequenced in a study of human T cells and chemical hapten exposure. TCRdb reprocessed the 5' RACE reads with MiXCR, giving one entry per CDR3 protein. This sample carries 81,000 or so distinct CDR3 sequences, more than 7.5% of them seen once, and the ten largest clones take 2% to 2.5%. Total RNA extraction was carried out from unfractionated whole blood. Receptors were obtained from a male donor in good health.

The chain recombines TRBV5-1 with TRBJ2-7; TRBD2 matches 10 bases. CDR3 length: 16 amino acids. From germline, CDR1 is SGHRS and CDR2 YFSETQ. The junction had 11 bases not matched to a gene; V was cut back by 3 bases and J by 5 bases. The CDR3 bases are TGCGCCAGCAGCTCGGCGGCTAGCGGGAGATTCAACGAGCAGTACTTC. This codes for CASSSAASGRFNEQYF.

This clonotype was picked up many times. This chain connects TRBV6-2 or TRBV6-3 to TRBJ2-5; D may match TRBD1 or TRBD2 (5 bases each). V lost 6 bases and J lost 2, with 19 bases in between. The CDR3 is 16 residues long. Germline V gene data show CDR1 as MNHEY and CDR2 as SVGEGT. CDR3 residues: CASSPLVGRRQETQYF. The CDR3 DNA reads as TGTGCCAGCAGCCCCCTAGTGGGACGTAGACAAGAGACCCAGTACTTC.

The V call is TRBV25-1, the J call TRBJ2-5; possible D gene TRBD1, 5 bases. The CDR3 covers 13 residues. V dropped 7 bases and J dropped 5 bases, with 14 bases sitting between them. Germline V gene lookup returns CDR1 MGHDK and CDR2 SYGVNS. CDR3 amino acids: CASKRGEMETQYF. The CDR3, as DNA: TGTGCCAGCAAAAGGGGCGAGATGGAGACCCAGTACTTC.

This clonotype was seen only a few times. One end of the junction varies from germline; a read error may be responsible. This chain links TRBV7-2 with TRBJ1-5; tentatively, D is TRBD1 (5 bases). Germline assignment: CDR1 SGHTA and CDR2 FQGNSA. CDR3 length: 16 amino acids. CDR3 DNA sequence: TGTGCCAGCAGCATAGCCGGGACCGATCCGAATCAGCCCCAGCATTTT. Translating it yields CASSIAGTDPNQPQHF.

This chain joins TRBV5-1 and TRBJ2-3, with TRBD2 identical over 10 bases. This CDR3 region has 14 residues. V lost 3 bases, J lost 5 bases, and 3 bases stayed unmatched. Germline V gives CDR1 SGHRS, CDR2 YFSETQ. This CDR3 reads CASSSAGGIDTQYF. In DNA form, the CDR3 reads TGCGCCAGCAGCTCAGCGGGAGGGATAGATACGCAGTATTTT.

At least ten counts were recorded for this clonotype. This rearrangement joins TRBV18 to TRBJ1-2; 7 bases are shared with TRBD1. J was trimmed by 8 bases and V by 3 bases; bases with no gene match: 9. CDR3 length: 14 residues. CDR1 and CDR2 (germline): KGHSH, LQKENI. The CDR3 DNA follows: TGTGCCAGCTCACCTATGGACAGGCAAAAGGGCTACACCTTC. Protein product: CASSPMDRQKGYTF.

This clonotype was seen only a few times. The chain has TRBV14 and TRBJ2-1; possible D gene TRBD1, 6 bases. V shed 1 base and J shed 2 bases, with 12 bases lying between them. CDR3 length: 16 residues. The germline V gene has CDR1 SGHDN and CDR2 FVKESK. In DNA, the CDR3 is TGTGCCAGCAGCCAAGTAGGTGGGGGCGCCTACAATGAGCAGTTCTTC. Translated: CASSQVGGGAYNEQFF. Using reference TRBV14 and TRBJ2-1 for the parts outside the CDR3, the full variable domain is EAGVTQFPSHSVIEKGQTVTLRCDPISGHDNLYWYRRVMGKEIKFLLHFVKESKQDESGMPNNRFLAERTGGTYSTLKVQPAELEDSGVYFCASSQVGGGAYNEQFFGPGTRLTVL.

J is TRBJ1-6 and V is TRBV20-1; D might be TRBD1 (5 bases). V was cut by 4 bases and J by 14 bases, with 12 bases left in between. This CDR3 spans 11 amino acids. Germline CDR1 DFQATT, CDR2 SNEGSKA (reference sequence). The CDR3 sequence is CSATRVGALHF. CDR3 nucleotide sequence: TGCAGTGCTACCCGTGTAGGGGCCCTCCACTTT.

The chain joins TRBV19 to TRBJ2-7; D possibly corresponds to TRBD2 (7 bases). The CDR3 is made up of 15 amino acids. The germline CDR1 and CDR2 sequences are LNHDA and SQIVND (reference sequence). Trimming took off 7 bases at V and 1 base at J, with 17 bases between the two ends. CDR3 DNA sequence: TGTGCCAGTACCCCGGCGGGGGCGCCGTCCTACGAGCAGTACTTC. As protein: CASTPAGAPSYEQYF.

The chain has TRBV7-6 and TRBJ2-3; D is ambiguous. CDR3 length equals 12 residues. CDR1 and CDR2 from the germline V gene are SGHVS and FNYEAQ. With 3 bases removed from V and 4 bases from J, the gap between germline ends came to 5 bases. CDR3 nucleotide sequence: TGTGCCAGCAGCTTGTTAGCAGATACGCAGTATTTT. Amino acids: CASSLLADTQYF.

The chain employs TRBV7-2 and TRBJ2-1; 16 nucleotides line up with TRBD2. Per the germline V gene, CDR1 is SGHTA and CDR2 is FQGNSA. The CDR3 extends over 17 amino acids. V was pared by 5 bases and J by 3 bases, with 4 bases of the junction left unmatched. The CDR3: CASSGTSGRAIYNEQFF. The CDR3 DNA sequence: TGTGCCAGCAGCGGGACTAGCGGGAGGGCTATCTACAATGAGCAGTTCTTC.

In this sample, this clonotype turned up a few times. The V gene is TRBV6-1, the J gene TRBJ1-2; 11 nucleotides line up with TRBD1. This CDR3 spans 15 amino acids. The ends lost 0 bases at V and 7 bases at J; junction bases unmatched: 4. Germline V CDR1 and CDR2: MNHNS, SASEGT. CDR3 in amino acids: CASSEADRGRPGYTF. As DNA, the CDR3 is TGTGCCAGCAGTGAAGCGGACAGGGGGCGGCCTGGCTACACCTTC.

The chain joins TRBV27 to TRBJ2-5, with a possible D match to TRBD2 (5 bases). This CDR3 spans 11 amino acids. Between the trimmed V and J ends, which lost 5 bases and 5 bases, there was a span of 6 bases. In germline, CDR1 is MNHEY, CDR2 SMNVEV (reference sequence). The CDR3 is CASSGGETQYF. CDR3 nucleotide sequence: TGTGCCAGCAGTGGCGGGGAGACCCAGTACTTC.

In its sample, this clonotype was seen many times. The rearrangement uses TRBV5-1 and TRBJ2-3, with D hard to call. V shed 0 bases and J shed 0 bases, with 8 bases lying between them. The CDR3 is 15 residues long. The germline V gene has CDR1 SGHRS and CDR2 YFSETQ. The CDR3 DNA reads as TGCGCCAGCAGCTTGGAGACCTATAGCACAGATACGCAGTATTTT. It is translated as CASSLETYSTDTQYF.

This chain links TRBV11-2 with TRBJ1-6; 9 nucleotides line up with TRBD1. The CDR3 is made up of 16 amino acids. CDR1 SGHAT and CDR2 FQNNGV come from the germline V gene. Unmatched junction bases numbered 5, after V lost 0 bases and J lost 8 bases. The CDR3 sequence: CASSLERQGVYSPLHF. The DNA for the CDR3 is TGTGCCAGCAGCTTAGAACGACAGGGGGTCTATTCACCCCTCCACTTT.

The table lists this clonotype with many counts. The DNA of the CDR3 is TGCGCCAGCAGCTCTCCTGGACAGGGGGCTTACGGCTACACCTTC. This translates into CASSSPGQGAYGYTF. V usage is TRBV5-1 and J usage is TRBJ1-2; TRBD1 aligns across 11 bases. Trimming cost V 3 bases and J 8 bases; bases outside gene matches: 9. Germline V gives CDR1 SGHRS, CDR2 YFSETQ. There are 15 residues in the CDR3.

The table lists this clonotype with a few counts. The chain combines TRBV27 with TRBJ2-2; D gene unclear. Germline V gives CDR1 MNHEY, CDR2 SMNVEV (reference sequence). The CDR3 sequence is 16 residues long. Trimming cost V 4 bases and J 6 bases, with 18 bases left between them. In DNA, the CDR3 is TGTGCCAGCAGTTCCGGCCCCCCTTCCGTAGCCGGGGAGCTGTTTTTT. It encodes CASSSGPPSVAGELFF.

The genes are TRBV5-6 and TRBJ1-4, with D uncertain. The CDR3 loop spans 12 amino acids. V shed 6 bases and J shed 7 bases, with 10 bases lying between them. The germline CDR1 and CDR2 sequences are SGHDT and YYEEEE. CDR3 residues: CASTIVGEKLFF. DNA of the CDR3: TGTGCCAGCACCATAGTTGGTGAAAAACTGTTTTTT.